This T cell receptor beta chain was sequenced in a study of vaccination effects on CD4 cells after COVID-19. Across the whole study: After expansion with viral peptide pools in the ViraFEST assay, antigen-specific CD4+ T cells were sequenced.

Study conclusions and caveats: The study found marked clonal contraction of infection- and vaccine-induced clones late after vaccination. Few convalescent patients, and no early post-infection timepoints, were available to the study.

Having been cultured for about 10 days, the cells underwent CD4+ T cell isolation. IL-2 medium was substituted for half the medium on days 3 and 7. The repertoire was sequenced with immunoSEQ multiplex PCR; TCRdb's copy has only in-frame clones and lacks some. The sample includes tens of thousands of clones, approximately 73% seen only once; the top ten take approximately 10%. On this clone itself: Its specificity is not known.

Looked up from germline, CDR1 is SGHTA and CDR2 is FQGNSA. Trimming removed 10 bases from V and 8 bases from J; junction bases left unmatched: 10. This CDR3 contains 14 residues. This clonotype was obtained from a human donor who received a COVID-19 vaccine. V and J are TRBV7-2 and TRBJ2-1; 11 bases map to TRBD2. Here the sequenced sample was CD4+ T cells from PBMCs cultured without peptide, taken before COVID-19 vaccination. The CDR3 region is CATSLAGGIDEQFF. The CDR3 DNA is TGTGCCACCTCCCTAGCGGGGGGAATCGATGAGCAGTTCTTC.